These T cell receptor beta chains were read from a single sample in a study of CD8+CD57+ T cells in acquired aplastic anemia. TCRdb reprocessed the reads via MiXCR and lists one record per CDR3 protein. Of some 410,000 distinct CDR3 sequences listed, 55% to 70% are singletons. Sequenced input: sorted CD4+, CD8+, or CD8+CD57+ T cells (not recorded which) from PBMCs. These receptor sequences come from a human donor in good health, serving as a control. Both conserved end residues are part of each CDR3. The D gene is left open where the match is weak. Clone size is given for some rows only: seen once, a few or many times, or a class if the clone is expanded.

v_call	d_call	clone_size	j_call	cdr3_aa	cdr3_nt
TRBV7-2	TRBD2	.	TRBJ2-7	CASSSRSGVAREQYF	TGTGCCAGCAGCTCCCGCAGCGGGGTCGCCCGCGAGCAGTACTTC
TRBV13	.	.	TRBJ2-1	CASTILGEQFF	TGTGCCAGCACCATTCTGGGTGAGCAGTTCTTC
TRBV19	.	.	TRBJ2-1	CASSSSKEKFF	TGTGCCAGTAGTAGTAGCAAAGAGAAGTTCTTC
TRBV7-2	.	.	TRBJ2-5	CASSYSRGTAETQYF	TGTGCCAGCAGCTACTCGAGGGGTACGGCGGAGACCCAGTACTTC
TRBV12-3/TRBV12-4	TRBD2	.	TRBJ2-5	CASRRGEEETQYF	TGTGCCAGCAGGCGGGGGGAGGAAGAGACCCAGTACTTC
TRBV25-1	TRBD1	few	TRBJ2-5	CASSAQGQGSNQETQYF	TGTGCCAGCAGTGCACAGGGACAGGGAAGTAACCAAGAGACCCAGTACTTC
TRBV7-6	.	once	TRBJ2-3	CASSPQWTDTQYF	TGTGCCAGCAGCCCCCAATGGACAGATACGCAGTATTTT
TRBV6-6	.	.	TRBJ2-3	CAVRLSGPTDTQYF	TGTGCCGTAAGGCTTAGCGGACCCACAGATACGCAGTATTTT
TRBV10-3	TRBD1	.	TRBJ1-1	CAIGTGSHTDSFF	TGTGCCATCGGGACAGGCTCCCACACTGACTCTTTCTTT
TRBV15	TRBD1	few	TRBJ1-2	CATSSVTGIGYTF	TGTGCCACCAGCAGTGTGACAGGGATTGGCTACACCTTC
TRBV7-2	.	.	TRBJ2-1	CASSGEGGVLYFGQFF	TGTGCCAGCAGCGGAGAAGGCGGGGTGCTGTATTTTGGACAGTTCTTC
TRBV11-3	TRBD1	many	TRBJ2-5	CASSRGQAQTQYF	TGTGCCAGCAGCCGAGGACAGGCGCAGACCCAGTACTTC
TRBV11-2	TRBD1	many	TRBJ2-1	CASSPDGTGGRNEQFF	TGTGCCAGCAGCCCGGACGGGACAGGGGGCCGCAATGAGCAGTTCTTC
TRBV15	TRBD1	.	TRBJ1-6	CATSSRTGVTALHF	TGTGCCACCAGCAGCCGAACAGGGGTGACTGCCCTCCACTTT
TRBV2	.	.	TRBJ2-7	CASSCQGDPYQQYF	TGTGCCAGCAGTTGCCAGGGTGATCCCTACCAGCAGTACTTC
TRBV25-1	.	.	TRBJ2-5	CASSLATGGLSETQYF	TGTGCCAGCAGTCTAGCGACCGGGGGCCTAAGTGAGACCCAGTACTTC
TRBV20-1	.	.	TRBJ2-1	CSASAGAWGEEFF	TGCAGTGCTTCGGCCGGGGCTTGGGGTGAGGAGTTCTTC
TRBV20-1	.	few	TRBJ2-5	CSARFIQETQYF	TGCAGTGCTAGGTTCATCCAAGAGACCCAGTACTTC
TRBV7-2	.	many	TRBJ2-7	CASSFSADHYEQYF	TGTGCCAGCAGCTTCAGCGCGGACCACTACGAGCAGTACTTC
TRBV19	.	.	TRBJ1-2	CASRPTASKDHGYAF	TGTGCCAGTAGACCGACAGCCTCAAAGGACCATGGCTACGCCTTC
TRBV2	.	once	TRBJ1-5	CASGVEGRLQHF	TGTGCCAGCGGTGTCGAGGGAAGGCTCCAGCATTTT
TRBV19	.	.	TRBJ1-6	CASGQISPLHF	TGTGCCAGCGGACAGATTTCACCCCTCCACTTT
TRBV13	.	many	TRBJ2-7	CASSSGDSRVYYEQYF	TGTGCCAGCAGCTCAGGGGACTCCAGGGTTTATTACGAGCAGTACTTC
TRBV9	.	.	TRBJ1-3	CASWEGRSPGSNTIYF	TGTGCCAGCTGGGAGGGGCGCTCCCCGGGGAGCAACACCATATATTTT
TRBV10-3	.	many	TRBJ1-2	CATQGGEGGGYTF	TGTGCCACCCAGGGAGGGGAAGGAGGTGGCTACACCTTC
TRBV20-1	.	many	TRBJ2-1	CSANGETHNEQFF	TGCAGTGCTAATGGGGAAACCCACAATGAGCAGTTCTTC
TRBV2	.	.	TRBJ2-3	CASSAGAFAHTRYF	TGTGCCAGCAGCGCGGGGGCGTTCGCACATACGCGGTATTTT
TRBV2	.	.	TRBJ1-5	CASQVGEGDNQHF	TGTGCCAGTCAGGTTGGGGAAGGGGACAATCAGCACTTT
TRBV5-5	TRBD2	.	TRBJ2-2	CASSSSGGQSGELFF	TGCGCCAGCAGCTCAAGCGGGGGGCAGTCCGGGGAGCTGTTTTTT
TRBV7-8	TRBD2	many	TRBJ2-1	CASSRGLVSDNEQFF	TGTGCCAGCAGCCGGGGACTAGTTTCGGACAATGAGCAGTTCTTC
TRBV7-2	.	.	TRBJ2-7	CTKGLVAHEQYF	TGTACCAAAGGCTTAGTCGCCCACGAGCAGTACTTC
TRBV19	TRBD2	many	TRBJ2-4	CASSILAGQNIQYF	TGTGCCAGTAGTATACTAGCGGGGCAAAACATTCAGTACTTC
TRBV7-9	TRBD2	.	TRBJ2-5	CASTTPGGGATQYF	TGTGCTAGCACCACACCGGGGGGGGGGGCAACCCAGTACTTC
TRBV3-1	.	many	TRBJ2-7	CASSQGAQGVYEQYF	TGTGCCAGCAGCCAAGGGGCGCAGGGAGTCTACGAGCAGTACTTC
TRBV7-9	TRBD2	.	TRBJ2-5	CASSLVAGPEAFFF	TGTGCCAGCAGCTTAGTAGCGGGACCTGAGGCTTTCTTTTTC
TRBV10-3	TRBD1	few	TRBJ2-7	CASSGGQDAYEQYF	TGTGCCAGCAGTGGAGGACAGGACGCCTACGAGCAGTACTTC
TRBV10-1	.	.	TRBJ2-7	CASSVGYEQYF	TGCGCCAGCAGTGTCGGCTACGAGCAGTACTTC
TRBV12-3/TRBV12-4	.	.	TRBJ2-5	CASRRNRDQETQYF	TGTGCCAGCAGGCGAAACAGGGACCAAGAGACCCAGTACTTC
TRBV20-1	TRBD1	.	TRBJ1-2	CSARGTGCDTF	TGCAGTGCTCGCGGGACAGGGTGCGACACCTTC
TRBV7-2	.	.	TRBJ1-2	CARTLDSDSYGYTF	TGTGCCAGGACCTTGGATAGCGACAGCTATGGCTACACCTTC
TRBV7-2	TRBD2	once	TRBJ2-3	CASSAGTSISTDTQYF	TGTGCCAGCAGCGCTGGGACTAGCATTAGCACAGATACGCAGTATTTT
TRBV4-1	.	.	TRBJ1-5	CASGQEEGQPQHF	TGCGCCAGCGGCCAGGAAGAGGGTCAGCCCCAGCATTTT
TRBV6-6	TRBD1	many	TRBJ1-1	CASSYRDRGMNTEAFF	TGTGCCAGCAGTTACAGAGACAGGGGCATGAACACTGAAGCTTTCTTT
TRBV10-3	TRBD1	.	TRBJ2-7	CAISDSDRGYMQYF	TGTGCCATCAGTGATTCCGACAGGGGTTACATGCAGTACTTC
TRBV5-6	.	.	TRBJ1-2	CASSLEYDGGYTF	TGTGCCAGCAGCTTGGAGTATGATGGTGGCTACACCTTC
TRBV2	TRBD2	many	TRBJ2-3	CASTGTSGGIAADTQYF	TGTGCCAGCACTGGGACTAGCGGGGGAATTGCGGCAGATACGCAGTATTTT
TRBV9	.	.	TRBJ1-1	CASSGGGGMSTFF	TGTGCCAGCAGCGGCGGGGGGGGGATGAGCACTTTCTTT
TRBV7-2	.	.	TRBJ1-5	CASSLTDFNQPQHF	TGTGCCAGCAGCTTGACAGACTTCAATCAGCCCCAGCATTTT
TRBV15	.	.	TRBJ1-2	CATSSTQGDGYTF	TGTGCCACCAGCAGCACCCAGGGTGATGGCTACACCTTC
TRBV7-8	TRBD2	once	TRBJ2-7	CASSLVGGTGEQYF	TGTGCCAGCAGCTTAGTGGGGGGGACTGGCGAGCAGTACTTC
TRBV5-1	.	.	TRBJ1-5	CASVDYRNKQPQHF	TGTGCCAGCGTGGACTACCGGAACAAGCAGCCCCAGCATTTT
TRBV24-1	.	once	TRBJ2-5	CATSESGGGAETQYF	TGTGCCACCAGCGAATCCGGAGGGGGCGCGGAGACCCAGTACTTC
TRBV20-1	.	.	TRBJ1-6	CSARAARREYNSPLHF	TGCAGTGCCCGCGCGGCCAGGCGGGAGTATAATTCACCCCTCCACTTT
TRBV6-1	.	.	TRBJ2-7	CASRTVFGAESYEQYF	TGTGCCAGCAGAACAGTTTTTGGGGCAGAATCCTACGAGCAGTACTTC
TRBV30	.	.	TRBJ2-3	CAWRAGGLTDTQYF	TGTGCCTGGAGGGCAGGGGGACTCACAGATACGCAGTATTTT